This T cell receptor beta chain appears in the sequencing data of a study of identical twins. From the 5' RACE reads, TCRdb called clonotypes with MiXCR, one entry per CDR3 protein. The sample includes hundreds of thousands of distinct CDR3 sequences, roughly a tenth of them seen just once. This clonotype has only one observation. Sample: memory (CD45RO+) T cells sorted from blood. The TCR originated in a woman between 18 and 29 years old in good health.

CDR3 amino acids: CASSLLAGGGTGELFF. The CDR3 bases are TGTGCCAGCAGCTTACTAGCGGGGGGGGGCACCGGGGAGCTGTTTTTT. The chain couples TRBV7-2 to TRBJ2-2, with 12 positions matching TRBD2. This CDR3 contains 16 residues. The germline V gene encodes CDR1 SGHTA and CDR2 FQGNSA. J was trimmed by 4 bases and V by 2 bases; bases with no gene match: 2.